The sequence of this TCR beta chain was determined in a study of vaccination effects on CD4 cells after COVID-19. The table came from immunoSEQ multiplex PCR; TCRdb's copy has only in-frame clones and leaves some out. The table records 40,000 to 50,000 clones, approximately 72% of them present only once. The V segment lost 5 bases and the J segment 3 bases; nucleotides outside the gene matches: 5. The CDR3 runs to 14 residues. CDR1 and CDR2 (germline): MDHEN, SYDVKM. ViraFEST expansion of antigen-specific CD4+ T cells with viral peptide pools preceded sequencing. Cultured cells yielded isolated CD4+ T cells after roughly 11 days. The person acquired a PCR-confirmed SARS-CoV-2 infection between March and December 2020. On this clone itself: As yet, its antigen is unknown.

This receptor was taken from a human donor who had a prior SARS-CoV-2 infection. The sequenced sample was CD4+ T cells from PBMCs cultured with a peptide pool, obtained before COVID-19 vaccination. J is TRBJ2-7 and V is TRBV28; 9 nucleotides agree with TRBD1. Here the CDR3 reads CASSIRQGVYEQYF. In nucleotides, the CDR3 is TGTGCCAGCAGTATTAGACAGGGGGTCTACGAGCAGTACTTC.